This T cell receptor (beta chain) was observed in a study of human versus mouse CDR3 diversity and MHC coevolution. The overall study: The immunoSEQ assay reportedly detects one in 200,000 T cells. Between about 0.6 x 10^7 and 1.6 x 10^7 valid reads came from each sample.

The CDR3 runs to 14 residues. Germline CDR1 SGHAT, CDR2 FQNNGV. V lost 0 bases and J 4 bases, leaving 10 bases between the germline ends. Method: immunoSEQ multiplex PCR; TCRdb's copy keeps in-frame clones and lacks some. The sample shows approximately 81,000 clones, approximately 92% of them seen only once. The chain employs TRBV11-2 and TRBJ2-7; D is perhaps TRBD2 (5 bases). Material: naive CD4+ T cells from blood. The subset denotes: CD45RO-negative CD62L-positive naive CD4 T cells. The receptor's source is a person between 30 and 69 years old in good health. Written as DNA, the CDR3 is TGTGCCAGCAGCTTAGATCCCCAGCGGTACGAGCAGTACTTC. It codes for CASSLDPQRYEQYF.